The text below deals with one T cell receptor beta chain. Following autologous stem cell transplantation, relapse occurred in every patient, and exposure to brentuximab vedotin varied. This specimen comes from a study of PD-1 blockade in classical Hodgkin lymphoma. CDR3 length: 17 residues. Germline V gene sequence: CDR1 LNHDA, CDR2 SQIVND (reference sequence). V shed 3 bases and J shed 12 bases, with 27 bases lying between them. Sequencing used immunoSEQ multiplex PCR; TCRdb keeps in-frame clones, though not all of them. Of 20,000 to 30,000 clones in the sample, under 90% were seen once. This chain joins TRBV19 and TRBJ2-1, with a tentative D call TRBD2 (6 bases). The specimen was peripheral blood mononuclear cells (PBMCs), collected before the second cycle of nivolumab. This TCR was sampled from a human donor with classical Hodgkin lymphoma. CDR3 loop: CASSMRGAVTTGGRQFF. CDR3 nucleotide sequence: TGTGCCAGTAGTATGCGAGGGGCGGTTACGACTGGAGGGCGGCAGTTCTTC.